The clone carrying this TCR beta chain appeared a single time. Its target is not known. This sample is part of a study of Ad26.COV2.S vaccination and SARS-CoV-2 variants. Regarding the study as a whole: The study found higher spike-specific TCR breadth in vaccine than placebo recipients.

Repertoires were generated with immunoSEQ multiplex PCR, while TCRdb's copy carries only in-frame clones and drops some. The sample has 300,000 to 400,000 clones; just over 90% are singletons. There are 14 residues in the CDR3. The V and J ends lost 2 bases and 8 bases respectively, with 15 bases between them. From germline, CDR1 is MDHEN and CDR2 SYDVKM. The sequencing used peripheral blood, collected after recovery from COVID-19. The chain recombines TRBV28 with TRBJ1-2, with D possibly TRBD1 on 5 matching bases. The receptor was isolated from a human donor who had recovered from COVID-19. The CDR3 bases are TGTGCCAGCAGTTTAAATAATGGGGCTGGGGGCTACACCTTC. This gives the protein CASSLNNGAGGYTF.